A selection of T cell receptor beta chains follows, all from one sample in a study of T cell repertoires in cytomegalovirus infection. TCRdb used MiXCR to reprocess the reads, holding one entry per CDR3 protein. The sample has about 190,000 distinct CDR3 sequences, roughly 9% seen once. Sequences were obtained from PBMCs. Receptors were obtained from a human donor in good health (CMV status not recorded). Some clones in this sample may be carry-over from other donors' samples. Both conserved end residues are part of each CDR3. A D gene is named only where the DNA matches it firmly. Only some rows state a clone size, as once, few, many or a class for expanded clones.

size | J | V | D | length | CDR3 | DNA
many | TRBJ2-5 | TRBV6-2/TRBV6-3 | TRBD1 | 17 | CASSYGGTGILVETQYF | TGTGCCAGCAGTTACGGAGGGACAGGGATTCTGGTGGAGACCCAGTACTTC
many | TRBJ1-2 | TRBV7-2 | TRBD1 | 16 | CASSSWDRGLSDGYTF | TGTGCCAGCAGCTCCTGGGACAGGGGGCTTAGTGATGGCTACACCTTC
NA | TRBJ2-1 | TRBV9 | TRBD2 | 14 | CASSLGLLDNEQFF | TGTGCCAGCAGCCTGGGACTACTAGACAATGAGCAGTTCTTC
many | TRBJ1-6 | TRBV7-2 | NA | 12 | CASSLRAGIIHF | TGTGCCAGCAGCTTACGGGCAGGGATTATCCACTTT
many | TRBJ2-1 | TRBV11-3 | TRBD2 | 15 | CASSGTSGKYNEQFF | TGTGCCAGCAGCGGCACTAGCGGGAAATACAATGAGCAGTTCTTC
NA | TRBJ2-2 | TRBV5-1 | TRBD2 | 15 | CASSLMGGSTGELFF | TGCGCCAGCAGCTTAATGGGAGGGTCCACCGGGGAGCTGTTTTTT
few | TRBJ2-3 | TRBV15 | TRBD2 | 16 | CATSREGLALSDTQYF | TGTGCCACAAGCAGAGAGGGACTAGCATTGTCAGATACGCAGTATTTT
NA | TRBJ2-7 | TRBV20-1 | NA | 16 | CSAREEEGTAFYEQYF | TGCAGTGCTAGAGAGGAAGAAGGGACGGCCTTCTACGAGCAGTACTTC
few | TRBJ1-2 | TRBV6-2/TRBV6-3 | NA | 15 | CASSLEGGSGYGYTF | TGTGCCAGCAGTTTAGAAGGCGGTTCGGGCTATGGCTACACCTTC
NA | TRBJ1-1 | TRBV12-3/TRBV12-4 | NA | 11 | CASSFGAGAFF | TGTGCCAGCAGTTTCGGCGCGGGGGCTTTCTTT
many | TRBJ1-5 | TRBV28 | NA | 13 | CASSLWVGQPQHF | TGTGCCAGCAGTTTGTGGGTTGGTCAGCCCCAGCATTTT
many | TRBJ2-1 | TRBV7-9 | TRBD2 | 16 | CASRTGLNSASNEQFF | TGTGCCAGCAGGACGGGACTAAATTCGGCCTCCAATGAGCAGTTCTTC
few | TRBJ1-2 | TRBV29-1 | TRBD1 | 13 | CSAEDRVNYGYTF | TGCAGCGCAGAAGACAGGGTGAACTATGGCTACACCTTC
few | TRBJ2-1 | TRBV20-1 | NA | 15 | CSAPKTGRGNNEQFF | TGCAGTGCTCCAAAAACAGGGAGGGGAAACAATGAGCAGTTCTTC
few | TRBJ2-7 | TRBV29-1 | NA | 11 | CSVVAAYEQYF | TGCAGCGTTGTAGCGGCCTACGAGCAGTACTTC
many | TRBJ2-5 | TRBV5-4 | NA | 13 | CASSPRGQETQYF | TGTGCCAGCAGCCCCCGGGGCCAAGAGACCCAGTACTTC